This is a list of T cell receptor beta chains from one sample in a study of immune evolution from preneoplasia to lung adenocarcinoma. Produced via immunoSEQ multiplex PCR; TCRdb's table is partial and in-frame only. The table shows 10,000 to 13,000 clones, with approximately 80% occurring only once. The sequencing sample was made of FFPE minimally invasive lung adenocarcinoma tissue. The receptors shown here come from a person aged 70 to 80 with lung adenocarcinoma. The CDR3 runs from the conserved cysteine through the conserved F or W. A D gene is named only where the DNA matches it firmly. For some rows the clone size is stated as once, few or many, or as a class when expanded; others skip it.

v_call,clone_size,j_call,d_call,cdr3_nt,cdr3_aa
TRBV7-8,NA,TRBJ1-1,NA,TGTGCCAGCAGCCTCAAATTGGAGACTGAAGCTTTCTTT,CASSLKLETEAFF
TRBV5-6,NA,TRBJ2-7,NA,TGTGCCAGCAGCTTGGGGGCTCCCTACGAGCAGTACTTC,CASSLGAPYEQYF
TRBV6-5,NA,TRBJ1-5,NA,TGTGCCAGCAGTTCCCTCAGGGGCCTAAATCAGCCCCAGCATTTT,CASSSLRGLNQPQHF
TRBV11-2,NA,TRBJ2-3,TRBD2,TGTGCCAGCAGCCCTAATAGCGGGAGTGGTGATACGCAGTATTTT,CASSPNSGSGDTQYF
TRBV30,few,TRBJ1-5,NA,TGTGCCTGGAGTGTTCAGGGAGGGGATCAGCCCCAGCATTTT,CAWSVQGGDQPQHF
TRBV15,NA,TRBJ2-1,TRBD1,TGTGCCACCAGCAAGGGACAGGGGCCCTACAATGAGCAGTTCTTC,CATSKGQGPYNEQFF
TRBV2,once,TRBJ1-3,NA,TGTGCCAGCAGTGAGGTTCGTCCGACAGTTTCTGGAAACACCATATATTTT,CASSEVRPTVSGNTIYF
TRBV6-1,NA,TRBJ2-5,NA,TGTGCCAGCAGTGCTACAGGGGAGGGGACCCAGTACTTC,CASSATGEGTQYF
TRBV7-6,NA,TRBJ2-3,TRBD1,TGTGCCAGCAGCCCAGGGGGACAGGCGACAGATACGCAGTATTTT,CASSPGGQATDTQYF
TRBV28,NA,TRBJ1-4,NA,TGTGCCAGCAGTTATAGGTTGGCCGTGGAAAAACTGTTTTTT,CASSYRLAVEKLFF
TRBV6-1,NA,TRBJ2-7,TRBD1,TGTGCCGGGGCGACGGGACAGGGTCCCTACGAGCAGTACTTC,CAGATGQGPYEQYF
TRBV5-8,NA,TRBJ2-7,NA,TGTGCCAGCAGCTTGGGGACCCTCTCCTACGAGCAGTACTTC,CASSLGTLSYEQYF
TRBV28,NA,TRBJ1-2,NA,TGTGCCAGCAGTTCCATCATCCGAGGCGGCTACACCTTC,CASSSIIRGGYTF
TRBV9,NA,TRBJ1-2,NA,TGTGCCAGCAGCGTCTCCGGAAGCTACACCTTC,CASSVSGSYTF
TRBV15,NA,TRBJ2-3,NA,TGTGCCACCAGCAGAGACAGGGACGGAGATACGCAGTATTTT,CATSRDRDGDTQYF
TRBV15,NA,TRBJ2-6,TRBD1,TGTGCCACCAGCAGAGGACAGGGGTTATACTCCGGGGCCAACGTCCTGACTTTC,CATSRGQGLYSGANVLTF
TRBV29-1,NA,TRBJ2-1,NA,TGCAGCGTTTTACTCCCGGGGGCGGGGTACAATGAGCAGTTCTTC,CSVLLPGAGYNEQFF
TRBV18,NA,TRBJ1-5,TRBD1,TGTGCCAGCTCGCAAACTATCTCCGGGACAGGGAAGGTAGGTCCCCAGCATTTT,CASSQTISGTGKVGPQHF
TRBV7-8,NA,TRBJ2-5,NA,TGTGCCAGCAGCCCAACCCGAGTCGAAGAGACCCAGTACTTC,CASSPTRVEETQYF
TRBV30,NA,TRBJ1-4,NA,TGTGCCTGGAGTGTATTGGGCCAGGGGCTGTTTTTT,CAWSVLGQGLFF
TRBV5-4,NA,TRBJ2-3,TRBD2,TGTGCCAGCAGCCCGAGCGGGGGGCGCACAGATACGCAGTATTTT,CASSPSGGRTDTQYF
TRBV29-1,NA,TRBJ2-1,TRBD1,TGCAGCGTTGATCGGATGGGACAGGGGGCGTCAAATGAGCAGTTCTTC,CSVDRMGQGASNEQFF
TRBV9,NA,TRBJ2-5,NA,TGTGCCAGCAGCGTAGGAGGTAGCGTGCAAGAGACCCAGTACTTC,CASSVGGSVQETQYF
TRBV6-1,NA,TRBJ1-5,NA,TGTGCCAGCAGTGAAGCCCCTACGGGGCGGCCCCAGCATTTT,CASSEAPTGRPQHF
TRBV30,few,TRBJ1-1,NA,TGTGCCTGGGATCCCGGGGTGAACACTGAAGCTTTCTTT,CAWDPGVNTEAFF
TRBV28,few,TRBJ1-2,TRBD1,TGTGCCAGCAGTTCGGGACAGGGGCAGGGCTATGGCTACACCTTC,CASSSGQGQGYGYTF
TRBV28,NA,TRBJ2-1,NA,TGTGCCAGCAGTTTACTCCAGGGGCCCTACAATGAGCAGTTCTTC,CASSLLQGPYNEQFF
TRBV27,NA,TRBJ2-7,TRBD2,TGTGCCAGCGGAATCCGGGAGGGTGTATACTACGAGCAGTACTTC,CASGIREGVYYEQYF
TRBV29-1,NA,TRBJ2-7,NA,TGCAGCGTTGACGGGCACTACGAGCAGTACTTC,CSVDGHYEQYF
TRBV11-2,NA,TRBJ2-7,NA,TGTGCCAGCAGCTTAGGACAGGCTCGAGAGCAGTACTTC,CASSLGQAREQYF